Given below is one TCR beta chain in context. The data were produced by immunoSEQ multiplex PCR, yet TCRdb's version contains in-frame clones alone and is incomplete. The table shows approximately 79,000 clones, with 82% occurring only once. The CDR3 is 15 residues long. V was clipped by 2 bases and J by 0 bases, with 10 bases between them. The germline CDR1 and CDR2 sequences are MDHEN and SYDVKM. Time point specified: blood 2 weeks post-SBRT. Treatment here: 15 Gy SBRT to primary tumor, nephrectomy 4 weeks later. This specimen belongs to a study of radiation and T cells in renal cell carcinoma. Specimen: blood, collected from a patient whose treatment included radiotherapy and nephrectomy. The sequence was obtained from a man aged 55 to 70 with renal cell carcinoma. This chain joins TRBV28 and TRBJ1-1, with D perhaps matching TRBD1 (5 bases). In DNA form, the CDR3 reads TGTGCCAGCAGTTTAGGGGGGGTCATGAACACTGAAGCTTTCTTT. It codes for CASSLGGVMNTEAFF.